Listed here are 20 T cell receptor beta chains from one sample, sequenced in a study of shared clonotypes between healthy human individuals. Sequencing was performed with immunoSEQ multiplex PCR; in TCRdb, only in-frame clones are kept and a portion is missing. Of roughly 1,100,000 clones in the sample, approximately 70% were seen once. Material: memory CD4+ T cells sorted from blood. Noted subset: CD45RA-negative fraction. The receptors stem from a man between 18 and 35 years old in good health.

V and J are TRBV10-3 and TRBJ2-1; 10 positions agree with TRBD2. Trimming at V came to 2 bases and at J to 7 bases, leaving 5 bases not matched to a gene. The CDR3 consists of 15 residues. Germline V gene lookup returns CDR1 ENHRY and CDR2 SYGVKD. The CDR3 is CAISEGVAGGNEQFF. CDR3 coding DNA: TGTGCCATCAGTGAGGGGGTAGCGGGGGGTAATGAGCAGTTCTTC.

The chain uses TRBV5-5 and TRBJ2-5; no clear D gene. V lost 2 bases to trimming and J lost 5 bases, with 7 bases between them. Germline loops: CDR1 SGHKS, CDR2 YYEKEE (reference sequence). There are 12 residues in the CDR3. The CDR3 here is CASSLNLETQYF. CDR3 nucleotides: TGTGCCAGCAGCTTAAACTTGGAGACCCAGTACTTC.

The rearrangement links TRBV12-5 to TRBJ2-5; D remains unclear. Germline CDR1 and CDR2: LGHNT and FRNRAP. The CDR3 length is 12 residues. The V end was cut by 2 bases, the J end by 7 bases, with 8 bases between. CDR3 protein: CASGLPLGTQYF. CDR3 nucleotide sequence: TGTGCTAGTGGTTTGCCCCTGGGGACCCAGTACTTC.

The chain employs TRBV6-1 and TRBJ1-5; 8 bases match TRBD1. CDR1 is MNHNS and CDR2 is SASEGT in the germline V gene. CDR3 length: 13 amino acids. The trim removed 6 bases at V and 2 bases at J, leaving 0 bases unmatched. The CDR3 here is CASRQGGNQPQHF. The CDR3 DNA sequence: TGTGCCAGCAGACAGGGGGGCAATCAGCCCCAGCATTTT.

This clone was counted many times. The chain employs TRBV13 and TRBJ2-1; 11 nucleotides align to TRBD2. Trimming removed 5 bases from V and 2 bases from J; junction bases left unmatched: 2. CDR1 and CDR2 (germline): PRHDT, FYEKMQ (reference sequence). The CDR3 is made up of 15 amino acids. CDR3 bases: TGTGCCAGCAGCAATAGCGGGAGGGCCTACAATGAGCAGTTCTTC. Translation gives CASSNSGRAYNEQFF.

This CDR3 is CASSSSDSFPYEQYF. DNA for the CDR3: TGTGCCAGCAGTTCCTCGGACAGTTTTCCCTACGAGCAGTACTTC. The chain links TRBV6-6 to TRBJ2-7; maybe TRBD1 (6 bases). Germline V gives CDR1 MNHNY, CDR2 SVGAGI (reference sequence). V was trimmed by 4 bases and J by 2 bases, leaving 15 bases between them. The CDR3 is made up of 15 amino acids.

CDR3 DNA: TGTGCCAGCAGCTTGTGGGCGGAGAATGAAAAACTGTTTTTT. As protein: CASSLWAENEKLFF. The chain employs TRBV5-8 and TRBJ1-4; D is unresolved. The CDR3 runs to 14 residues. Trimming took off 1 base at V and 5 bases at J, with 9 bases between the two ends. Germline V gene sequence: CDR1 SGHTS, CDR2 YDEGEE.

The chain is built from TRBV7-8 and TRBJ2-5; weak D call: TRBD2 (6 bases). The V gene lost 6 bases and the J gene lost 5 bases, with 16 bases spanning the gap. This CDR3 contains 14 residues. CDR1 and CDR2 from the germline V gene are SGHVS and FQNEAQ. The CDR3 sequence is CASSAGLPAETQYF. The CDR3 DNA reads TGTGCCAGCAGTGCGGGACTCCCTGCGGAGACCCAGTACTTC.

There are a few counts of this clone. V gene TRBV30 combines with J gene TRBJ1-1; 8 bases fit TRBD1. J was trimmed by 2 bases and V by 4 bases; bases with no gene match: 6. Germline assignment: CDR1 GTSNPN and CDR2 SVGIG (reference sequence). The CDR3 covers 14 residues. CDR3 sequence (DNA): TGTGCCTGGATGGGGACAGGTTTTAACACTGAAGCTTTCTTT. Translating it yields CAWMGTGFNTEAFF.

This chain connects TRBV28 to TRBJ2-7; TRBD1 matches 11 bases. CDR3 length: 14 residues. With V trimmed by 7 bases and J by 2 bases, 4 bases remained unmatched. Germline CDR1 and CDR2: MDHEN and SYDVKM. The CDR3 DNA reads TGTGCCAGCACCCGGGACAGGGGGACCTACGAGCAGTACTTC. Amino acids: CASTRDRGTYEQYF.

The gene calls are TRBV7-2 and TRBJ2-1, with 10 bases lining up with TRBD2. This CDR3 has 15 amino acids. V was pared by 5 bases and J by 4 bases, with 5 bases of the junction left unmatched. CDR1 and CDR2 from the germline V gene are SGHTA and FQGNSA. CDR3 in DNA: TGTGCCAGCAGCAAGAGCGGGGGGGATTACAATGAGCAGTTCTTC. As protein: CASSKSGGDYNEQFF.

The chain combines TRBV6-5 with TRBJ1-2, with D hard to call. V was pared by 5 bases and J by 8 bases, with 18 bases between. Per germline, CDR1 MNHEY and CDR2 SVGAGI. The CDR3 extends over 14 amino acids. CDR3 nucleotides: TGTGCCAGCAGTACGGGCCGAAAATCGGGGGGCTACACCTTC. Translation gives CASSTGRKSGGYTF.

CDR3 nucleotide sequence: TGTGCCAGCAGTTACTCGCCAGGGGGGCGGGAGACCCAGTACTTC. Residues: CASSYSPGGRETQYF. This chain uses TRBV6-5 with TRBJ2-5, with D perhaps matching TRBD1 (7 bases). Trimming cost V 0 bases and J 5 bases, with 13 bases left between them. The germline CDR1 and CDR2 sequences are MNHEY and SVGAGI. The CDR3 length is 15 residues.

V is TRBV7-9 and J is TRBJ2-7; 9 bases agree with TRBD1. The length of the CDR3 is 16 residues. Looked up from germline, CDR1 is SEHNR and CDR2 is FQNEAQ (reference sequence). Trimming took 5 bases from V and 5 from J; bases not matched to a gene: 13. CDR3 amino acids: CASSPLTGTGHNEQYF. The DNA of the CDR3 is TGTGCCAGCAGCCCCCTTACCGGGACAGGGCATAACGAGCAGTACTTC.

The rearrangement uses TRBV2 and TRBJ1-1; D possibly corresponds to TRBD1 (6 bases). The CDR3 consists of 17 residues. In germline, CDR1 is SNHLY, CDR2 FYNNEI. Trimming took 2 bases from V and 3 from J, leaving 19 bases between them. In DNA, the CDR3 is TGTGCCAGCAGTGAAACCTGGACAGTTACCGTCGACACTGAAGCTTTCTTT. It codes for CASSETWTVTVDTEAFF.

The chain carries TRBV6-5 and TRBJ1-1; unclear D gene. CDR1 is MNHEY and CDR2 is SVGAGI in the germline V gene. This CDR3 comprises 11 residues. Deletions cut 9 bases from V and 5 bases from J, with 10 bases between. DNA for the CDR3: TGTGCCAGTTACCGCGGGACTGAAGCTTTCTTT. Its translation is CASYRGTEAFF.

The V and J genes are TRBV7-9 and TRBJ2-7; TRBD1 agrees at 7 bases. The CDR3 has 14 residues. Losses at the gene ends were 1 base for V and 3 bases for J; bases not matched to a gene: 3. Germline V gives CDR1 SEHNR, CDR2 FQNEAQ (reference sequence). The CDR3 protein is CASSLGGQNYEQYF. CDR3 DNA: TGTGCCAGCAGCTTAGGGGGACAGAACTACGAGCAGTACTTC.

J is TRBJ2-3 and V is TRBV10-1; possible D gene TRBD1, 5 bases. Germline V gives CDR1 WNHNN, CDR2 SYGVQD (reference sequence). The V gene lost 5 bases and the J gene lost 4 bases, with 7 bases spanning the gap. This CDR3 spans 12 amino acids. CDR3 coding DNA: TGCGCCAGCAGTTCAGGGTCAGATACGCAGTATTTT. Translation: CASSSGSDTQYF.

The J gene is TRBJ1-1, the V gene TRBV7-6; D is ambiguous. Germline CDR1 and CDR2: SGHVS and FNYEAQ. The length of the CDR3 is 14 residues. The V end was cut by 4 bases, the J end by 2 bases, with 11 bases between. In DNA form, the CDR3 reads TGTGCCAGCAGCTCGGGATCAGTAAACACTGAAGCTTTCTTT. Its translation is CASSSGSVNTEAFF.

This clone occurred a few times. V gene TRBV6-1 combines with J gene TRBJ1-1; D possibly corresponds to TRBD1 (5 bases). Per germline, CDR1 MNHNS and CDR2 SASEGT. The CDR3 loop spans 16 amino acids. V dropped 0 bases and J dropped 0 bases, with 11 bases sitting between them. This CDR3 reads CASSEAYKQVNTEAFF. The CDR3 coding sequence is TGTGCCAGCAGTGAAGCGTATAAACAGGTGAACACTGAAGCTTTCTTT.